This T cell receptor (beta chain) was identified during a study of blood T cell repertoires in COVID-19 (dated by TCRdb to between 2020 and 2021). A note on the overall study: Samples from collaborators originated in the United States, Italy and Spain and spanned both the acute and convalescent phases of COVID-19. The dataset comprised deeply sampled blood TCRbeta repertoires from subjects exposed to, actively infected with, or recovered from COVID-19. The repertoires were made available in a free public database intended to serve as a resource for research on the immune response to SARS-CoV-2. Sample metadata almost always included a de-identified subject ID, COVID-19 status, age in years and sex. Samples came from the ongoing ImmuneRACE study (first 160 participants) plus 1,254 subjects from 6 global collaborators. The material from the prospective study consisted of cDNA or gDNA derived from T cells, B-cell-depleted T cells, or PBMCs. HLA class I and class II types, where available, came from metadata supplied by the sample provider rather than from assay-based typing.

Concerning this clone itself: Its antigen is currently not known. Base qualities are not provided; no much larger clone lies one nucleotide away.

Points the paper makes about the study in general: Clinical and demographic metadata were provided uncurated, with the amount varying by source and participant.

The collaborating institutions used their own protocols to collect whole blood in K2EDTA tubes. For TCRbeta analysis, collaborators shipped samples in one of three forms: frozen whole blood, isolated PBMCs, or DNA extracted from either of those sample types. TCRbeta CDR3 regions were amplified from genomic DNA by means of the immunoSEQ Assay, a bias-controlled multiplex PCR. Per the source publication's procedure: The number of nucleated cells in each sample was estimated from the amplification of reference gene primers within the assay. Sequence reads were collapsed and filtered to measure the absolute abundance of every unique TCRbeta CDR3 rearrangement. For each sample, productive Simpson clonality was calculated as the square root of Simpson's diversity index across productive rearrangements. The table was pulled from immuneACCESS by TCRdb, which kept in-frame rearrangements only. Such tables lose some clones; where checked, under half of the loss comes from unresolved V genes, and the rest has no known cause. That table is the source of V, J and clone size, and D and trimming were worked out from the DNA. The sample table holds some 190,000 clones, of which roughly four fifths were seen once. Around 12% of the sample belongs to the ten largest clones.

The CDR1 and CDR2 encoded by the germline V gene (reference sequence) are MNHEY and SMNVEV. V drops 4 bases and J drops 5 bases, leaving 20 bases in between. Including the terminal cysteine and phenylalanine, the CDR3 comprises 16 residues. The retained sequence is limited to the CDR3, 48 bases, with the frame set at the first base. The sequence was obtained from a woman in her 50s with acute or convalescent COVID-19. The sequencing sample was made of peripheral blood. The rearranged segments are TRBV27 and TRBJ2-5; the D gene is not confidently resolved. The DNA sequence is as follows: TGTGCCAGCAGTTCTCATCCCCAGTATGCCGGGGAGACCCAGTACTTC. It encodes CASSSHPQYAGETQYF.